The sample holds a few counts of the clone carrying this T cell receptor beta chain. As yet, its antigen is unknown. These data are taken from a study of response to subunit inactivated influenza vaccine. Overall study findings and caveats: Authors suggested each seasonal influenza vaccination recruits few new T cells.

TCRdb reprocessed the RT-PCR reads with MiXCR, giving one entry per CDR3 protein. The sample has approximately 520,000 distinct CDR3 sequences, approximately 15% seen once. The receptor comes from a man aged 50 to 69 who received an inactivated influenza vaccine. The sample consisted of CD4+ T cells sorted from PBMCs, taken roughly 24 months after vaccination.

Here the CDR3 DNA reads TGTGCCATCAGCCGGGGCCAGAATTCACCCCTCCACTTT. Its protein is CAISRGQNSPLHF. The gene calls are TRBV10-3 and TRBJ1-6; a weak D match, TRBD1 (5 bases). V dropped 6 bases and J dropped 7 bases, with 10 bases sitting between them. Germline CDR1 is ENHRY and CDR2 is SYGVKD. The CDR3 runs 13 residues.